This T cell receptor (beta chain) is drawn from a study of T cell clones after liver transplantation. Study background: Post-transplant blood was tracked for graft-donor-reactive T cell clones identified in a pre-transplant mixed lymphocyte reaction. Three of the eight recipients were HCV-positive; the rest had non-autoimmune, non-viral transplant indications. Study-level points and caveats: Circulating graft-donor-reactive CD4 TCRbeta sequences fell significantly post-transplant in most of the 8 subjects.

Some clones are missing from TCRdb's copy, which holds only in-frame ones; the method was immunoSEQ multiplex PCR. In the table there are about 45,000 clones, around 84% of which are singletons. A remark on this clone: Its antigen remains unidentified.

V shed 5 bases, J shed 6 bases, and the junction held 6 bases outside the gene matches. Germline CDR1 ENHRY, CDR2 SYGVKD. The CDR3 has 14 amino acids. The rearrangement links TRBV10-3 to TRBJ2-1; 8 nucleotides line up with TRBD1. The input for sequencing was CD4+ T cells from blood, taken 24 months after liver transplant. The clonotype originates from a human patient who received a liver transplant. Part of the T cell pool may stem from the graft donor. The CDR3 reads CAISTGQDTNEQFF. DNA for the CDR3: TGTGCCATCAGTACGGGACAGGACACCAATGAGCAGTTCTTC.